The 28 T cell receptor beta chains given below trace back to one sample, sequenced in a study of T cell responses to AZD1222 COVID-19 vaccine. Assay used: immunoSEQ multiplex PCR; TCRdb lists only in-frame clones, some missing. The top ten clones hold around 3.8% of a sample with about 150,000 clones, roughly nine tenths of them seen once. The sample consisted of peripheral blood, taken 28 days after the second AZD1222 dose. The receptor set was obtained from an adult who received the AZD1222 COVID-19 vaccine.

This chain connects TRBV14 to TRBJ2-7; D unresolved. Germline V gives CDR1 SGHDN, CDR2 FVKESK. This CDR3 is built from 15 residues. The V end was cut by 0 bases, the J end by 7 bases, with 16 bases between. CDR3 region: CASSQDFGLAEEQYF. The CDR3 DNA sequence: TGTGCCAGCAGCCAAGATTTTGGTCTGGCGGAAGAGCAGTACTTC.

This sequence joins TRBV13 and TRBJ1-1; 9 positions match TRBD1. V trimming: 3 bases; J trimming: 4 bases; junction bases outside the gene matches: 3. CDR1 is PRHDT, CDR2 FYEKMQ, per germline (reference sequence). This CDR3 has 14 residues. In DNA form, the CDR3 reads TGTGCCAGCAGCTTGGACAGGGGTCGCACTGAAGCTTTCTTT. Protein product: CASSLDRGRTEAFF.

This clone showed up just a few times. The chain employs TRBV18 and TRBJ2-1; 11 bases are shared with TRBD2. Germline-derived CDR1 and CDR2 are KGHSH and LQKENI. V was pared by 5 bases and J by 0 bases, with 0 bases of the junction left unmatched. The CDR3 has 15 amino acids. Written as DNA, the CDR3 is TGTGCCAGCTCAACTAGCGGGAGCTCCTACAATGAGCAGTTCTTC. This codes for CASSTSGSSYNEQFF. Using reference TRBV18 and TRBJ2-1 for the parts outside the CDR3, the full variable domain is NAGVMQNPRHLVRRRGQEARLRCSPMKGHSHVYWYRQLPEEGLKFMVYLQKENIIDESGMPKERFSAEFPKEGPSILRIQQVVRGDSAAYFCASSTSGSSYNEQFFGPGTRLTVL.

This clone was found once. This chain uses TRBV5-1 with TRBJ1-2; D unclear. Germline assignment: CDR1 SGHRS and CDR2 YFSETQ. Trimming left V 5 bases short and J 4 bases short, with 18 bases between. The CDR3 extends over 15 amino acids. CDR3 in amino acids: CASRGPREAVYGYTF. DNA of the CDR3: TGCGCCAGCAGAGGGCCTCGGGAGGCGGTCTATGGCTACACCTTC.

The J gene is TRBJ2-7, the V gene TRBV14; TRBD2 is a possible D gene (6 bases). CDR3 length: 15 residues. V gave up 5 bases and J gave up 3 bases, with 17 bases separating them. CDR1 and CDR2 from the germline V gene are SGHDN and FVKESK. The CDR3 bases are TGTGCCAGCAGCAGATCGGGAGACAGTTACTACGAGCAGTACTTC. Its translation is CASSRSGDSYYEQYF.

The chain uses TRBV4-2 and TRBJ2-3, with TRBD2 matching 10 bases. Germline V lookup: CDR1 LGHNA, CDR2 YNFKEQ. The CDR3 runs 17 residues. The J segment lost 3 bases and the V segment lost 2 bases, leaving 8 bases of the junction unmatched. The CDR3 here is CASSQLSGGAFTDTQYF. The CDR3 DNA follows: TGTGCCAGCAGCCAACTCAGCGGGGGGGCCTTTACAGATACGCAGTATTTT.

This chain joins TRBV5-4 and TRBJ1-2; 9 positions match TRBD1. The CDR3 totals 16 residues. The V gene's germline CDR1 is SGHNT and CDR2 YYREEE (reference sequence). V trimming: 5 bases; J trimming: 1 base; junction bases outside the gene matches: 9. In DNA form, the CDR3 reads TGTGCCAGCAGTCCCCCCCCGGGACAGGGTAACTATGGCTACACCTTC. Translating it yields CASSPPPGQGNYGYTF.

This sequence joins TRBV5-6 and TRBJ2-1, with TRBD1 identical over 7 bases. The CDR3 contains 18 residues. CDR1 and CDR2 (germline): SGHDT, YYEEEE. Trimming cost V 3 bases and J 4 bases; bases outside gene matches: 16. The chain's CDR3 is CASSSNRDGQARYNEQFF. DNA for the CDR3: TGTGCCAGCAGCTCCAACCGCGATGGACAGGCCCGGTACAATGAGCAGTTCTTC.

This rearrangement joins TRBV6-4 to TRBJ2-1; D could derive from TRBD1 or TRBD2 (8 bases each). The length of the CDR3 is 15 residues. Trimming cost V 10 bases and J 6 bases, with 22 bases left between them. Looked up from germline, CDR1 is MRHNA and CDR2 is SNTAGT. The CDR3 DNA follows: TGTGCCACCCAGGGGGCGGGGGGCAGCGGCAATGAGCAGTTCTTC. It specifies CATQGAGGSGNEQFF.

As for this clone: Within the sample, other DNA sequences also encode this same CDR3. V is TRBV7-2 and J is TRBJ2-7; 8 bases are shared with TRBD1. The CDR3 sequence is 14 residues long. Germline values: CDR1 SGHTA, CDR2 FQGNSA. V shed 5 bases, J shed 1 base, and the junction held 4 bases outside the gene matches. CDR3 DNA: TGTGCCAGCAGCCCCCAGGGGGCTTCCTACGAGCAGTACTTC. Amino acid sequence: CASSPQGASYEQYF.

V is TRBV6-5 and J is TRBJ1-2; a possible D gene is TRBD1 (5 bases). CDR1 and CDR2 from the germline V gene are MNHEY and SVGAGI. V was pared by 4 bases and J by 6 bases, with 12 bases between. The length of the CDR3 is 13 residues. This CDR3 reads CASSSGRGDGYTF. The CDR3 DNA sequence: TGTGCCAGCAGTTCGGGACGAGGGGATGGCTACACCTTC.

V and J are TRBV6-5 and TRBJ1-5; 7 nucleotides align to TRBD1. Trimming cost V 6 bases and J 3 bases; bases outside gene matches: 5. CDR3 length equals 14 residues. Per germline, CDR1 MNHEY and CDR2 SVGAGI. In DNA, the CDR3 is TGTGCCAGCAGCCGGGACAGCTACAATCAGCCCCAGCATTTT. Translation gives CASSRDSYNQPQHF.

This clone has only a few counts. V is TRBV7-2 and J is TRBJ1-2, with D unresolved. This CDR3 region has 13 residues. Per the germline V gene, CDR1 is SGHTA and CDR2 is FQGNSA. V was clipped by 0 bases and J by 2 bases, with 4 bases between them. DNA for the CDR3: TGTGCCAGCAGCTTAGCGCTAAACTATGGCTACACCTTC. Translation: CASSLALNYGYTF.

V is TRBV7-9 and J is TRBJ2-6; D is uncertain. Germline lookup yields CDR1 SEHNR and CDR2 FQNEAQ (reference sequence). V was trimmed by 6 bases and J by 0 bases, leaving 9 bases between them. The CDR3 covers 15 residues. For the CDR3, the DNA is TGTGCCAGCAGTCAAGGCATCTCTGGGGCCAACGTCCTGACTTTC. The encoded protein is CASSQGISGANVLTF.

V and J are TRBV27 and TRBJ1-1; D perhaps matches TRBD1 (5 bases). CDR1 is MNHEY and CDR2 is SMNVEV in the germline V gene (reference sequence). The V gene lost 5 bases and the J gene lost 1 base, with 11 bases spanning the gap. The length of the CDR3 is 14 residues. CDR3 nucleotide sequence: TGTGCCAGCAGTCCGCGTCAGGGGAACACTGAAGCTTTCTTT. Translation gives CASSPRQGNTEAFF.

CDR3 DNA: TGCGCCAGCAGCCCAGTTGGGGGGGCAGTTTCTTTTGAGGCTAATGAAAAACTGTTTTTT. Amino acids: CASSPVGGAVSFEANEKLFF. The genes are TRBV4-1 and TRBJ1-4; tentative D call: TRBD1 (6 bases). V was cut by 4 bases and J by 3 bases, with 27 bases left in between. The CDR3 is 20 residues long. The germline V gene has CDR1 MGHRA and CDR2 YSYEKL.

The V call is TRBV28, the J call TRBJ2-1, with 11 bases that match TRBD2. In germline, CDR1 is MDHEN, CDR2 SYDVKM. The CDR3 contains 18 residues. The junction had 18 bases not matched to a gene; V was cut back by 10 bases and J by 4 bases. The CDR3 region is CATQQGRVGTSGYNEQFF. The CDR3 DNA is TGTGCCACACAACAGGGGCGGGTCGGGACTAGCGGATACAATGAGCAGTTCTTC. Based on the CDR3 plus reference TRBV28 and TRBJ2-1, the full variable domain is DVKVTQSSRYLVKRTGEKVFLECVQDMDHENMFWYRQDPGLGLRLIYFSYDVKMKEKGDIPEGYSVSREKKERFSLILESASTNQTSMYLCATQQGRVGTSGYNEQFFGPGTRLTVL.

This clone has just one count. The chain is built from TRBV18 and TRBJ2-4, with D perhaps TRBD1 (6 bases). The CDR3 loop spans 12 amino acids. V was cut by 2 bases and J by 8 bases, with 7 bases left in between. Germline V gives CDR1 KGHSH, CDR2 LQKENI. For the CDR3, the DNA is TGTGCCAGCTCACCAAACAGGGACATTCAGTACTTC. This sequence encodes CASSPNRDIQYF.

V and J are TRBV11-2 and TRBJ2-1; 12 bases fit TRBD2. Unmatched junction bases numbered 6, after V lost 5 bases and J lost 7 bases. Germline V gene sequence: CDR1 SGHAT, CDR2 FQNNGV. CDR3 length equals 15 residues. The CDR3 region has the DNA TGTGCCAGCAGCCCGACTAGCGGGAGAGGAAATGAGCAGTTCTTC. It encodes CASSPTSGRGNEQFF.

J is TRBJ2-2 and V is TRBV7-9; the D gene could be TRBD1 or TRBD2 (5 bases each). The CDR3 extends over 19 amino acids. CDR1 SEHNR and CDR2 FQNEAQ come from the germline V gene (reference sequence). V was shortened by 1 base and J by 5 bases, with 23 bases between the two germline ends. In DNA form, the CDR3 reads TGTGCCAGCAGCTTAGATCCAGGGTGGCAGGGAAGCGGTACCGGGGAGCTGTTTTTT. Amino acid sequence: CASSLDPGWQGSGTGELFF.

The chain joins TRBV11-3 to TRBJ2-3, with D unclear. The CDR3 runs to 15 residues. V was shortened by 2 bases and J by 0 bases, with 9 bases between the two germline ends. Germline V lookup: CDR1 SGHNT, CDR2 YENEEA. The CDR3 coding sequence is TGTGCCAGCAGCTTACTGGCCGTTAGCACAGATACGCAGTATTTT. This codes for CASSLLAVSTDTQYF.

The V gene is TRBV19, the J gene TRBJ1-6, with D possibly being TRBD1 (5 bases). Per germline, CDR1 LNHDA and CDR2 SQIVND (reference sequence). Trimming left V 1 base short and J 13 bases short, with 11 bases between. The CDR3 spans 13 residues. The CDR3 here is CASSIVGTSPLHF. CDR3 bases: TGTGCCAGTAGTATAGTCGGGACGTCGCCCCTCCACTTT.

J is TRBJ1-5 and V is TRBV24-1, with 9 bases fitting TRBD1. J was trimmed by 0 bases and V by 8 bases; bases with no gene match: 13. Germline loops: CDR1 KGHDR, CDR2 SFDVKD. The CDR3 is 18 residues long. As DNA, the CDR3 is TGTGCCACCATGGTGGGACAGGGACGCCTCTATAGCAATCAGCCCCAGCATTTT. Protein: CATMVGQGRLYSNQPQHF.

J is TRBJ1-6 and V is TRBV2; perhaps TRBD1 as D (5 bases). Germline lookup yields CDR1 SNHLY and CDR2 FYNNEI. The ends were cut back, 4 bases at V and 7 bases at J, with 14 bases in the middle. The CDR3 loop spans 15 amino acids. The CDR3 coding sequence is TGTGCCAGCAGTGTCGGTCAGGGTTTCAATTCACCCCTCCACTTT. Translated: CASSVGQGFNSPLHF.

V usage is TRBV29-1 and J usage is TRBJ1-1; the D gene is possibly TRBD1 (6 bases). Germline V gives CDR1 SQVTM, CDR2 ANQGSEA. The CDR3 contains 15 residues. Trimming shortened V by 7 bases and J by 1 base, and 19 bases separated the two germline ends. The CDR3, as DNA: TGCAGCGCGGCCCCCTACAGGGTGGGGAACACTGAAGCTTTCTTT. It codes for CSAAPYRVGNTEAFF.

The rearrangement joins TRBV5-1 to TRBJ1-1; no reliable D call. Trimming left V 9 bases short and J 5 bases short, with 14 bases between. Germline V CDR1 and CDR2: SGHRS, YFSETQ. The CDR3 sequence is 12 residues long. The CDR3 region is CATSFLGTEAFF. CDR3 bases: TGCGCCACCTCGTTCTTGGGGACTGAAGCTTTCTTT.

The rearrangement links TRBV27 to TRBJ2-7, with a possible D match to TRBD2 (6 bases). This CDR3 spans 12 amino acids. V shed 7 bases and J shed 7 bases, with 14 bases lying between them. Looked up from germline, CDR1 is MNHEY and CDR2 is SMNVEV (reference sequence). The CDR3 DNA is TGTGCCAGCATCTCCCTCCGGGGGGAGCAGTACTTC. It yields the protein CASISLRGEQYF.

The rearrangement uses TRBV27 and TRBJ1-6, with D unclear. Germline CDR1 MNHEY, CDR2 SMNVEV (reference sequence). Trimming removed 6 bases from V and 10 bases from J, with 16 bases in between. This CDR3 comprises 14 residues. CDR3 protein: CASRPQVGGSPLHF. As DNA, the CDR3 is TGTGCCAGCAGACCCCAGGTTGGAGGATCACCCCTCCACTTT.